Included here is one T cell receptor (beta chain) sequence, with context. Its antigen remains unidentified. The CDR3 sequence is 16 residues long. V was clipped by 4 bases and J by 6 bases, with 17 bases between them. Germline loops: CDR1 KGHDR, CDR2 SFDVKD. These data belong to a study of T-cell reconstitution after alpha-beta-depleted transplantation in children. Broader study findings: Diversity and T-cell counts at one year after transplant derived mostly from new T cells. Reportedly, alpha-beta T cells present about two months post-transplant originated from several hundred expanded clones of graft origin. From surviving recipient T cells and thymic progenitors came the high day-60 TCRbeta diversity observed in some patients.

Preparation of the TCRbeta library was carried out with unique molecular identifiers. TCRdb re-analysed the PCR reads in MiXCR, keeping a single row per CDR3 protein. The repertoire holds about 400,000 distinct CDR3 sequences, with under 20% as singletons. This specimen was PBMCs, mostly from graft donor cells, taken 360 days after TCRalphabeta/CD19-depleted stem cell transplant. This chain uses TRBV24-1 with TRBJ2-2; TRBD1 is a possible D gene (6 bases). The clonotype comes from a boy younger than two who had a stem cell transplant for Wiskott-Aldrich syndrome, so the T cells may come from the graft donor. In DNA form, the CDR3 reads TGTGCCACCAGTGAACCCGAGGGACACGGACCCGGGGAGCTGTTTTTT. As protein: CATSEPEGHGPGELFF.